This entry features one T cell receptor beta chain sequence. This record belongs to a study of memory CD4+ T cells and cytomegalovirus serostatus. Some clones are missing from TCRdb's copy, which holds only in-frame ones; the method was immunoSEQ multiplex PCR. The sample holds about 82,000 clones, roughly 80% seen once. Per germline, CDR1 SGDLS and CDR2 YYNGEE. There are 15 residues in the CDR3. Trimming shortened V by 3 bases and J by 1 base, and 12 bases separated the two germline ends. The sort gate was single viable CD3+CD4+CD8-CD45RO+ cells for memory CD4+ T cells. Material for sequencing was memory CD4+ T cells from blood. J is TRBJ2-3 and V is TRBV9, with D possibly being TRBD2 (6 bases). This clonotype originated in an adult in good health and CMV-seronegative. The CDR3 sequence: CASSAVGGGTDTQYF. The CDR3 DNA is TGTGCCAGCAGCGCCGTGGGCGGGGGCACAGATACGCAGTATTTT.